This is a list of T cell receptor beta chains from one sample in a study of vaccination effects on CD4 cells after COVID-19. No cognate antigen is known for these TCRs. Measured with immunoSEQ multiplex PCR; TCRdb has only the in-frame clones, and not every one. The sample records approximately 74,000 clones, nearly 75% being singletons. Source: CD4+ T cells from PBMCs cultured without peptide, taken after COVID-19 vaccination. Source of these receptors: a human donor who received a COVID-19 vaccine. CDR3s include the opening cysteine and the closing phenylalanine or tryptophan. D genes are given only for firm matches. Clone size is given for some rows only: seen once, a few or many times, or a class if the clone is expanded.

-,-,TRBV25-1,14,TRBJ1-4,CASSGVSTNEKLFF,TGTGCCAGCAGTGGAGTCTCAACTAATGAAAAACTGTTTTTT
TRBD2,-,TRBV5-1,16,TRBJ2-3,CASSVGTAGSTDTQYF,TGCGCCAGCAGCGTCGGCACAGCGGGGAGCACAGATACGCAGTATTTT
-,once,TRBV18,11,TRBJ1-2,CASSPLDGAYF,TGTGCCAGCTCACCCCTGGACGGAGCCTACTTC
TRBD1,-,TRBV4-3,18,TRBJ1-1,CASSQDLTRTGGFTEAFF,TGCGCCAGCAGCCAAGATCTTACCCGGACAGGGGGTTTCACTGAAGCTTTCTTT
TRBD1,-,TRBV6-5,14,TRBJ1-6,CASSKRDRGSPLHF,TGTGCCAGCAGTAAACGGGACAGGGGTTCACCCCTCCACTTT
-,few,TRBV28,13,TRBJ1-2,CASNRDLDYGYTF,TGTGCCAGCAACCGGGACCTCGACTATGGCTACACCTTC
-,-,TRBV30,13,TRBJ2-5,CAWSVTAQVAQYF,TGTGCCTGGAGTGTTACGGCGCAAGTGGCCCAGTACTTC
TRBD1,-,TRBV3-1/TRBV3-2,14,TRBJ1-1,CASSLGQGVTEAFF,TGTGCCAGCAGCCTGGGACAGGGAGTCACTGAAGCTTTCTTT
TRBD1,-,TRBV28,18,TRBJ1-6,CASSLPTGSSSYNSPLHF,TGTGCCAGCAGCCTACCGACAGGGTCGAGCTCCTATAATTCACCCCTCCACTTT
TRBD2,few,TRBV4-2,14,TRBJ2-1,CASSQLADYGEQFF,TGTGCCAGCAGCCAACTAGCGGACTACGGTGAGCAGTTCTTC
TRBD2,-,TRBV11-2,11,TRBJ2-1,CASSTGTSRFF,TGTGCCAGCAGTACGGGGACTAGTAGGTTCTTC
TRBD1,few,TRBV14,18,TRBJ1-5,CARGNHLDRRYSNQPQHF,TGTGCCAGGGGGAATCATTTGGACAGGCGATATAGCAATCAGCCCCAGCATTTT
TRBD1,-,TRBV29-1,15,TRBJ2-3,CSVTPRGLLTDTQYF,TGCAGCGTGACCCCCAGGGGGTTATTGACAGATACGCAGTATTTT
-,-,TRBV30,12,TRBJ2-3,CAWSKDTDTQYF,TGTGCCTGGAGCAAGGACACAGATACGCAGTATTTT
TRBD1,-,TRBV15,18,TRBJ1-1,CATSRDTLLGQMNTEAFF,TGTGCCACCAGCAGAGATACCCTTTTGGGACAGATGAACACTGAAGCTTTCTTT
-,-,TRBV6-6,12,TRBJ1-2,CASSSLASGYTF,TGTGCCAGCAGCTCCTTAGCAAGTGGCTACACCTTC
-,-,TRBV7-6,11,TRBJ2-5,CASSLYETQYF,TGTGCCAGCAGCTTATACGAGACCCAGTACTTC
-,-,TRBV19,16,TRBJ1-5,CASTNHGNGGNQPQHF,TGTGCCAGTACCAACCACGGGAACGGAGGCAATCAGCCCCAGCATTTT
-,-,TRBV7-6,14,TRBJ2-5,CASSLAGQRETQYF,TGTGCCAGCAGCTTAGCGGGGCAGCGAGAGACCCAGTACTTC
TRBD1,once,TRBV6-6,16,TRBJ2-6,CASSYLGGAGANVLTF,TGTGCCAGCAGTTACTTAGGGGGCGCTGGGGCCAACGTCCTGACTTTC
-,-,TRBV6-4,13,TRBJ1-2,CASRATASYGYTF,TGTGCCAGCAGGGCGACAGCCAGCTATGGCTACACCTTC
TRBD1,-,TRBV5-1,16,TRBJ1-3,CASTSAGGASGNTIYF,TGCGCCAGCACCTCTGCAGGGGGCGCTTCTGGAAACACCATATATTTT
-,-,TRBV5-1,15,TRBJ1-3,CASSLYPSSGNTIYF,TGCGCCAGCAGCTTGTATCCAAGCTCTGGAAACACCATATATTTT
-,-,TRBV2,15,TRBJ2-3,CASSDDGPSLDTQYF,TGTGCCAGCAGTGATGACGGTCCCTCGTTGGATACGCAGTATTTT
TRBD1,-,TRBV29-1,15,TRBJ1-3,CSVKLTGGSGNTIYF,TGCAGCGTGAAATTGACAGGGGGCTCTGGAAACACCATATATTTT
-,-,TRBV6-4,13,TRBJ2-6,CASRGTGANVLTF,TGTGCCAGCAGGGGAACTGGGGCCAACGTCCTGACTTTC
-,-,TRBV6-2/TRBV6-3,15,TRBJ1-5,CASSYGSVSNQPQHF,TGTGCCAGCAGTTACGGGTCTGTTAGCAATCAGCCCCAGCATTTT
-,-,TRBV7-2,14,TRBJ1-1,CASSYLWGNTEAFF,TGTGCCAGCAGCTACCTGTGGGGGAACACTGAAGCTTTCTTT
-,-,TRBV12-5,14,TRBJ2-2,CASGLLLNTGELFF,TGTGCTAGTGGTTTGCTCCTGAACACCGGGGAGCTGTTTTTT
-,-,TRBV5-1,14,TRBJ2-1,CASSLDRASREQFF,TGCGCCAGCAGCTTGGACAGGGCCTCAAGAGAGCAGTTCTTC
TRBD2,once,TRBV6-6,17,TRBJ2-3,CASSPRKRGPRTDTQYF,TGTGCCAGCAGTCCCAGAAAGCGGGGGCCTCGCACAGATACGCAGTATTTT
TRBD1,-,TRBV6-6,15,TRBJ2-5,CASSPKGQGIKTQYF,TGTGCCAGCAGCCCTAAGGGACAGGGAATAAAGACCCAGTACTTC
-,-,TRBV19,11,TRBJ1-4,CASRGAAELFF,TGTGCCAGCCGGGGGGCCGCGGAACTGTTTTTT
-,-,TRBV5-1,14,TRBJ2-5,CASSPGTIQETQYF,TGCGCCAGCAGCCCCGGGACAATCCAAGAGACCCAGTACTTC
TRBD2,-,TRBV24-1,16,TRBJ2-1,CATSDLTGGLINEQFF,TGTGCCACCAGTGATTTGACGGGGGGGCTGATCAATGAGCAGTTCTTC
-,-,TRBV5-1,16,TRBJ2-6,CASSLDGISGANVLTF,TGCGCCAGCAGCTTGGACGGGATCTCTGGGGCCAACGTCCTGACTTTC
-,-,TRBV21-1,17,TRBJ2-4,CASSKEGGEAAKNIQYF,TGTGCCAGCAGCAAAGAAGGGGGAGAAGCTGCCAAAAACATTCAGTACTTC
-,-,TRBV7-8,22,TRBJ2-3,CASSFPKPLDSFSSLSTDTQYF,TGTGCCAGCAGCTTTCCGAAACCACTCGACAGCTTTTCCTCTCTGAGCACAGATACGCAGTATTTT
-,few,TRBV7-6,11,TRBJ2-3,CASSQTDTQYF,TGTGCCAGCAGCCAAACAGATACGCAGTATTTT
-,-,TRBV19,13,TRBJ1-2,CATQAGGNYGYTF,TGTGCCACTCAAGCGGGGGGTAACTATGGCTACACCTTC
TRBD2,-,TRBV6-5,16,TRBJ2-3,CASSYSGGTSTDTQYF,TGTGCCAGCAGTTACTCGGGGGGGACTAGCACAGATACGCAGTATTTT
-,-,TRBV28,14,TRBJ1-1,CASLPVLVSTEAFF,TGTGCCAGCCTACCCGTCCTAGTGTCCACTGAAGCTTTCTTT
-,-,TRBV5-1,14,TRBJ2-3,CASSLGYGTDTQYF,TGCGCCAGCAGCTTGGGGTACGGCACAGATACGCAGTATTTT
-,few,TRBV29-1,11,TRBJ2-2,CSVEYTGELFF,TGCAGCGTGGAGTACACCGGGGAGCTGTTTTTT
-,few,TRBV18,13,TRBJ1-5,CASSRGNGQPQHF,TGTGCCAGCTCACGCGGAAACGGGCAGCCCCAGCATTTT
-,-,TRBV11-2,13,TRBJ1-1,CASSLVRRHEAFF,TGTGCCAGCAGCTTAGTTCGCAGACACGAAGCTTTCTTT
-,-,TRBV19,13,TRBJ1-2,CASSTDSHYGYTF,TGTGCCAGTAGTACCGACAGCCACTATGGCTACACCTTC